The clone carrying this T cell receptor (beta chain) is labeled as medium-sized (0.01 to 0.1%). Sequencing used immunoSEQ multiplex PCR; TCRdb keeps in-frame clones, though not all of them. Of about 28,000 clones in the sample, 92% were seen once. The data belong to a study of T cell changes during pregnancy in multiple sclerosis. The CDR3 loop spans 12 amino acids. Trimming left V 0 bases short and J 10 bases short, with 9 bases between. Germline V gene data show CDR1 as LNHNV and CDR2 as YYDKDF (reference sequence). This chain joins TRBV15 and TRBJ1-1, with D possibly TRBD1 on 6 matching bases. This specimen was peripheral blood, taken in the first trimester of pregnancy. This receptor was identified in a female donor in good health, enrolled as a control in a pregnancy study. The CDR3 DNA follows: TGTGCCACCAGCAGAGATCAGGGGCTAGCTTTCTTT. Translation gives CATSRDQGLAFF.